The 24 T cell receptor beta chains in this list originate from one sample, sequenced in a study of control samples from healthy donors and cancer patients. Produced via immunoSEQ multiplex PCR; TCRdb's table is partial and in-frame only. The sample comprises approximately 52,000 clones, about 90% of which are singletons, and about 14% rests with the top ten. Sequencing was carried out using PBMCs. These receptors were taken from a man aged 60 to 69 with head and neck cancer.

This clone was detected only once. The chain carries TRBV29-1 and TRBJ1-1; 7 positions match TRBD1. Germline trimming cut 6 bases from V and 9 bases from J; bases unmatched to any gene: 22. The CDR3 covers 16 residues. Per the germline V gene, CDR1 is SQVTM and CDR2 is ANQGSEA. The CDR3 here is CSVDSFLTDREDQAFF. In DNA form, the CDR3 reads TGCAGCGTGGACTCCTTCTTAACTGACAGGGAGGATCAAGCTTTCTTT.

The chain joins TRBV4-2 to TRBJ2-5, with TRBD1 matching over 9 bases. Germline V CDR1 and CDR2: LGHNA, YNFKEQ. V gave up 6 bases and J gave up 4 bases; unmatched junction bases: 15. The CDR3 runs 17 residues. The CDR3 DNA is TGTGCCAGCAGTACAACTGGGGGACAGGGTCGCGGAGAGACCCAGTACTTC. The encoded protein is CASSTTGGQGRGETQYF.

The chain is built from TRBV9 and TRBJ2-3, with TRBD2 identical over 8 bases. V was clipped by 4 bases and J by 6 bases; unmatched bases: 16. This CDR3 spans 17 amino acids. Germline V gene lookup returns CDR1 SGDLS and CDR2 YYNGEE. Written as DNA, the CDR3 is TGTGCCAGCAGCTCAAAAGGAAGTAGCGGGATCATGGATACGCAGTATTTT. It encodes CASSSKGSSGIMDTQYF.

The rearrangement uses TRBV5-4 and TRBJ2-7; 12 bases align to TRBD1. The CDR3 runs to 15 residues. Germline V gene data show CDR1 as SGHNT and CDR2 as YYREEE (reference sequence). Trimming took 4 bases from V and 3 from J; bases not matched to a gene: 5. The CDR3 sequence: CASSLGTGGFYEQYF. DNA for the CDR3: TGTGCCAGCAGCCTTGGGACAGGGGGCTTCTACGAGCAGTACTTC.

The rearrangement links TRBV27 to TRBJ2-7; D gene unclear. CDR3 size: 11 residues. Germline CDR1 and CDR2: MNHEY and SMNVEV (reference sequence). The V end was cut by 3 bases, the J end by 7 bases, with 7 bases between. CDR3 sequence reads: CASSLGGEQYF. The CDR3 nucleotides read TGTGCCAGCAGTTTGGGTGGGGAGCAGTACTTC.

In nucleotides, the CDR3 is TGCGCCAGCAGCCCAAACCCCGGGACAGGGGGCTCCGGGGAGCTGTTTTTT. Translation: CASSPNPGTGGSGELFF. The chain joins TRBV5-1 to TRBJ2-2, with 12 bases that match TRBD1. The ends lost 4 bases at V and 6 bases at J; junction bases unmatched: 10. This CDR3 has 17 residues. Germline CDR1 is SGHRS and CDR2 is YFSETQ.

The rearrangement joins TRBV7-2 to TRBJ2-5; 12 bases match TRBD2. The CDR3 length is 16 residues. Germline values: CDR1 SGHTA, CDR2 FQGNSA. The trim removed 2 bases at V and 7 bases at J, leaving 8 bases unmatched. In DNA form, the CDR3 reads TGTGCCAGCAGCTTAAGACGGACTAGCGGGACGGTGACCCAGTACTTC. This sequence encodes CASSLRRTSGTVTQYF.

The rearrangement joins TRBV12-3 or TRBV12-4 to TRBJ1-1; the match to TRBD1 covers 7 bases. The CDR3 extends over 13 amino acids. V gave up 4 bases and J gave up 7 bases; unmatched junction bases: 6. CDR3 loop: CASSSQQGLEAFF. CDR3 coding DNA: TGTGCCAGCAGTTCCCAACAGGGGCTTGAAGCTTTCTTT.

V and J are TRBV30 and TRBJ1-2; D is unresolved. Trimming took 0 bases from V and 4 from J, leaving 12 bases between them. CDR3 length: 14 amino acids. Germline CDR1 GTSNPN, CDR2 SVGIG (reference sequence). The CDR3 coding sequence is TGTGCCTGGAGTGTACCCGGGGAGGCCTATGGCTACACCTTC. Its protein is CAWSVPGEAYGYTF. Combining the CDR3 with reference TRBV30 and TRBJ1-2 gives the whole variable domain SQTIHQWPATLVQPVGSPLSLECTVEGTSNPNLYWYRQAAGRGLQLLFYSVGIGQISSEVPQNLSASRPQDRQFILSSKKLLLSDSGFYLCAWSVPGEAYGYTFGSGTRLTVV.

The gene calls are TRBV7-9 and TRBJ2-5; maybe TRBD1 (7 bases). The CDR3 loop spans 14 amino acids. CDR1 and CDR2 (germline): SEHNR, FQNEAQ (reference sequence). Trimming shortened V by 1 base and J by 6 bases, and 12 bases separated the two germline ends. CDR3 nucleotides: TGTGCCAGCAGCTTAGGTTCAGGGGGGCAGACCCAGTACTTC. This encodes CASSLGSGGQTQYF.

This sequence joins TRBV9 and TRBJ2-4, with D unclear. This CDR3 contains 16 residues. Germline V gene data show CDR1 as SGDLS and CDR2 as YYNGEE. Trimming left V 0 bases short and J 0 bases short, with 10 bases between. The CDR3 is CASSVGLDGAKNIQYF. DNA of the CDR3: TGTGCCAGCAGCGTAGGCTTGGACGGAGCCAAAAACATTCAGTACTTC.

CDR3 amino acids: CASSESSGTYNEQFF. In DNA form, the CDR3 reads TGTGCCAGCAGTGAGTCTAGCGGGACTTACAATGAGCAGTTCTTC. The chain links TRBV6-1 to TRBJ2-1, with 9 bases lining up with TRBD2. Germline values: CDR1 MNHNS, CDR2 SASEGT. V dropped 3 bases and J dropped 4; count of bases not matched to a gene: 4. The CDR3 consists of 15 residues.

This clone was seen only once. The gene calls are TRBV3-1 (or the pseudogene TRBV3-2) and TRBJ2-3; 9 nucleotides agree with TRBD1. The CDR3 loop spans 18 amino acids. CDR1 LGHDT and CDR2 YNNKEL come from the germline V gene (reference sequence). V was pared by 2 bases and J by 0 bases, with 9 bases of the junction left unmatched. The CDR3 sequence is CASSQRDREMASTDTQYF. CDR3 coding DNA: TGTGCCAGCAGCCAAAGGGACAGGGAGATGGCTAGCACAGATACGCAGTATTTT.

This chain joins TRBV5-4 and TRBJ2-7; tentative D call: TRBD1 (7 bases). The V end lost 4 bases, the J end lost 0 bases, and 17 bases lay between the germline ends. Germline V gives CDR1 SGHNT, CDR2 YYREEE (reference sequence). This CDR3 has 16 amino acids. This CDR3 reads CASSITAGQISYEQYF. The CDR3 coding sequence is TGTGCCAGCAGCATAACGGCGGGACAGATCTCCTACGAGCAGTACTTC.

The chain links TRBV6-5 to TRBJ2-7, with a weak D call TRBD2 (5 bases). V was clipped by 7 bases and J by 1 base, with 14 bases between them. CDR1 is MNHEY and CDR2 is SVGAGI in the germline V gene. The CDR3 has 14 residues. The CDR3, as DNA: TGTGCCAGCAAGTCGGGAAAAAGGTCCTACGAGCAGTACTTC. Translation gives CASKSGKRSYEQYF.

V gene TRBV27 combines with J gene TRBJ2-6; the D gene is possibly TRBD2 (6 bases). Trimming pared 2 bases from V and 3 bases from J, leaving 23 bases between. The CDR3 sequence is 20 residues long. CDR1 and CDR2 from the germline V gene are MNHEY and SMNVEV (reference sequence). The CDR3 DNA reads TGTGCCAGCAGTTTAGAGCGTCCCAGCGGGCCTTCGAGTGGGGCCAACGTCCTGACTTTC. Its translation: CASSLERPSGPSSGANVLTF.

This chain joins TRBV11-1 and TRBJ1-2, with TRBD1 identical over 7 bases. Per the germline V gene, CDR1 is SGHAT and CDR2 is FQDESV (reference sequence). V trimming: 4 bases; J trimming: 2 bases; junction bases outside the gene matches: 7. The CDR3 runs 15 residues. This chain's CDR3 is CASSSDLTGNYGYTF. The CDR3 DNA reads TGTGCCAGCAGCTCTGACCTGACAGGGAACTATGGCTACACCTTC.

The chain links TRBV12-3 or TRBV12-4 to TRBJ2-2; D remains unclear. V lost 5 bases to trimming and J lost 4 bases, with 8 bases between them. This CDR3 has 13 amino acids. CDR3 amino acids: CASSPVGTGELFF. CDR3 nucleotide sequence: TGTGCCAGCAGTCCAGTAGGCACCGGGGAGCTGTTTTTT.

The chain has TRBV28 and TRBJ2-3; TRBD2 aligns across 8 bases. Germline V gene sequence: CDR1 MDHEN, CDR2 SYDVKM. Trimming removed 4 bases from V and 6 bases from J; junction bases left unmatched: 9. The CDR3 runs to 15 residues. CDR3 coding DNA: TGTGCCAGCAGTTCTCCGGGACTAGAGGGCGATACGCAGTATTTT. Translated: CASSSPGLEGDTQYF.

Only a few counts were recorded for this clone. This chain connects TRBV4-2 to TRBJ2-7, with D perhaps given as TRBD1 or TRBD2 (5 bases each). This CDR3 contains 14 residues. The V gene's germline CDR1 is LGHNA and CDR2 YNFKEQ. Trimming stripped 1 base from V and 4 bases from J, with 11 bases between. The CDR3 here is CASSQGMGDYEQYF. DNA for the CDR3: TGTGCCAGCAGCCAAGGTATGGGGGATTACGAGCAGTACTTC.

The chain couples TRBV28 to TRBJ2-3, with D hard to call. The CDR3 covers 15 residues. CDR1 and CDR2 (germline): MDHEN, SYDVKM. Trimming removed 3 bases at V and 6 bases at J, with 16 bases between. CDR3 in amino acids: CASSLGANLPDTQYF. The CDR3 coding sequence is TGTGCCAGCAGTTTGGGTGCAAACCTGCCGGATACGCAGTATTTT.

The chain couples TRBV5-1 to TRBJ1-1; no definite D call. The CDR3 spans 14 residues. The germline gives CDR1 SGHRS, CDR2 YFSETQ. Between the trimmed V and J ends, which lost 0 bases and 1 base, there was a span of 7 bases. DNA of the CDR3: TGCGCCAGCAGCTTGGATGCGGCGAACACTGAAGCTTTCTTT. This sequence encodes CASSLDAANTEAFF. Combining the CDR3 with reference TRBV5-1 and TRBJ1-1 gives the whole variable domain KAGVTQTPRYLIKTRGQQVTLSCSPISGHRSVSWYQQTPGQGLQFLFEYFSETQRNKGNFPGRFSGRQFSNSRSEMNVSTLELGDSALYLCASSLDAANTEAFFGQGTRLTVV.

This clone was found a few times. The same CDR3 is also encoded by other DNA sequences in this sample. The chain has TRBV7-3 and TRBJ2-2; a possible D gene is TRBD1 (5 bases). The V gene lost 4 bases and the J gene lost 5 bases, with 11 bases spanning the gap. From germline, CDR1 is SGHTA and CDR2 FQGTGA. The CDR3 loop spans 14 amino acids. Here the CDR3 DNA reads TGTGCCAGCAGCTCCGGACAACCGACCGGGGAGCTGTTTTTT. Protein product: CASSSGQPTGELFF.

The rearrangement uses TRBV9 and TRBJ2-1, with 11 bases matching TRBD1. In germline, CDR1 is SGDLS, CDR2 YYNGEE. V lost 4 bases to trimming and J lost 3 bases; unmatched junction nucleotides: 12. This CDR3 is built from 18 residues. In nucleotides, the CDR3 is TGTGCCAGCAGCCCTATGGCTTGGGGACAGGGGGGCTACAATGAGCAGTTCTTC. Encoded protein: CASSPMAWGQGGYNEQFF.